A selection of T cell receptor beta chains follows, all from one sample in a study of blood T cell repertoires in COVID-19. Assay: immunoSEQ multiplex PCR; the TCRdb copy retains only in-frame clones and omits some. The table records about 520,000 clones, 70% to 90% of them present only once. Sample: peripheral blood. The receptors stem from a human donor in a cohort sampled during active COVID-19. CDR3s include the opening cysteine and the closing phenylalanine or tryptophan. The D gene is left open where the match is weak. Some rows mark clone size as missing; the rest say once, few, many or name a class of expanded clone.

D: TRBD1
V: TRBV9
J: TRBJ1-2
size: .
length: 14
CDR3: CASKDDRAIHGYTF
DNA: TGTGCCAGCAAAGATGACAGGGCCATCCATGGCTACACCTTC

D: TRBD2
V: TRBV18
J: TRBJ2-3
size: .
length: 18
CDR3: CASSPLQGLAGAGDTQYF
DNA: TGTGCCAGCTCACCACTCCAAGGACTAGCGGGAGCGGGGGATACGCAGTATTTT

D: .
V: TRBV9
J: TRBJ2-3
size: .
length: 15
CDR3: CASSPLTVGVDTQYF
DNA: TGTGCCAGCAGCCCGTTAACAGTTGGTGTGGATACGCAGTATTTT

D: .
V: TRBV5-4
J: TRBJ1-2
size: .
length: 16
CDR3: CASSLAGGAFVYGYTF
DNA: TGTGCCAGCAGCTTGGCGGGGGGCGCTTTCGTCTATGGCTACACCTTC

D: TRBD1
V: TRBV7-3
J: TRBJ1-3
size: .
length: 15
CDR3: CASSPDRGPGNTIYF
DNA: TGTGCCAGCAGCCCCGACAGGGGGCCAGGAAACACCATATATTTT

D: .
V: TRBV21-1
J: TRBJ2-1
size: .
length: 18
CDR3: CASSFSSRGTSEPNEQFF
DNA: TGTGCCAGCAGCTTTTCCTCCAGGGGGACTAGTGAGCCCAATGAGCAGTTCTTC

D: TRBD1
V: TRBV2
J: TRBJ2-1
size: .
length: 18
CDR3: CASTPGQGEALSYNEQFF
DNA: TGTGCCAGCACGCCGGGACAGGGGGAGGCTCTGTCCTACAATGAGCAGTTCTTC

D: .
V: TRBV19
J: TRBJ2-3
size: .
length: 15
CDR3: CASSKLAQRADTQYF
DNA: TGTGCCAGTAGCAAACTAGCCCAGCGCGCAGATACGCAGTATTTT

D: .
V: TRBV28
J: TRBJ1-6
size: many
length: 15
CDR3: CASSPPRGANSPLHF
DNA: TGTGCCAGCAGCCCGCCCCGGGGAGCGAATTCACCCCTCCACTTT

D: TRBD1
V: TRBV5-1
J: TRBJ1-1
size: .
length: 14
CDR3: CASSLTGGDTEAFF
DNA: TGCGCCAGCAGCCTCACAGGGGGGGACACTGAAGCTTTCTTT

D: TRBD2
V: TRBV9
J: TRBJ2-5
size: .
length: 13
CDR3: CASSSRDYPPQYF
DNA: TGTGCCAGCAGCAGCCGGGACTACCCCCCCCAGTACTTC

D: TRBD1
V: TRBV4-3
J: TRBJ1-5
size: .
length: 16
CDR3: CASSQDFSQGAQPQHF
DNA: TGCGCCAGCAGCCAAGATTTTAGCCAGGGGGCTCAGCCCCAGCATTTT

D: .
V: TRBV5-1
J: TRBJ2-7
size: .
length: 14
CDR3: CASSLEDKSYEQYF
DNA: TGCGCCAGCAGCTTGGAAGACAAATCCTACGAGCAGTACTTC

D: .
V: TRBV2
J: TRBJ1-1
size: once
length: 15
CDR3: CASNGQTAGNTEAFF
DNA: TGTGCCAGCAATGGGCAGACAGCCGGGAACACTGAAGCTTTCTTT

D: TRBD2
V: TRBV6-5
J: TRBJ2-3
size: .
length: 14
CDR3: CASSRLAGSDTQYF
DNA: TGTGCCAGCAGTCGGCTAGCGGGATCAGATACGCAGTATTTT

D: .
V: TRBV18
J: TRBJ2-5
size: .
length: 15
CDR3: CASSPVQGGAQTQYF
DNA: TGTGCCAGCTCACCAGTTCAGGGAGGAGCCCAGACCCAGTACTTC

D: .
V: TRBV21-1
J: TRBJ2-1
size: few
length: 16
CDR3: CASLQGGLVAYNEQFF
DNA: TGTGCCAGCCTACAGGGCGGGCTCGTGGCCTACAATGAGCAGTTCTTC

D: .
V: TRBV11-2
J: TRBJ2-7
size: .
length: 12
CDR3: CASTSDSYEQYF
DNA: TGTGCCAGCACTAGCGACTCCTACGAGCAGTACTTC

D: .
V: TRBV7-3
J: TRBJ2-1
size: .
length: 12
CDR3: CASSLSGTKQFF
DNA: TGTGCCAGCAGCTTATCGGGGACAAAGCAGTTCTTC

D: .
V: TRBV28
J: TRBJ2-7
size: .
length: 13
CDR3: CASSFRGLWEQYF
DNA: TGTGCCAGCAGTTTCCGAGGACTTTGGGAGCAGTACTTC

D: .
V: TRBV6-5
J: TRBJ1-2
size: few
length: 13
CDR3: CASSPPGVYGYTF
DNA: TGTGCCAGCAGCCCCCCCGGGGTCTATGGCTACACCTTC

D: .
V: TRBV18
J: TRBJ2-6
size: .
length: 16
CDR3: CASSLTGVSGANVLTF
DNA: TGTGCCAGCTCACTAACCGGAGTCTCTGGGGCCAACGTCCTGACTTTC

D: .
V: TRBV5-4
J: TRBJ1-1
size: .
length: 13
CDR3: CASRVRENTEAFF
DNA: TGTGCCAGCAGGGTGAGGGAGAACACTGAAGCTTTCTTT

D: .
V: TRBV7-9
J: TRBJ1-6
size: .
length: 15
CDR3: CASSLGGSVYSPLHF
DNA: TGTGCCAGCAGCTTGGGGGGGTCAGTTTATTCACCCCTCCACTTT

D: .
V: TRBV6-2/TRBV6-3
J: TRBJ1-1
size: .
length: 12
CDR3: CASSTGGVEAFF
DNA: TGTGCCAGCAGCACGGGAGGGGTGGAGGCTTTCTTT

D: .
V: TRBV6-5
J: TRBJ1-4
size: .
length: 14
CDR3: CASSRGVLNEKLFF
DNA: TGTGCCAGCAGTCGCGGGGTTCTTAATGAAAAACTGTTTTTT

D: .
V: TRBV4-3
J: TRBJ2-5
size: .
length: 14
CDR3: CASSQFLGAETQYF
DNA: TGCGCCAGCAGCCAGTTCTTGGGAGCAGAGACCCAGTACTTC

D: TRBD1
V: TRBV4-2
J: TRBJ2-2
size: .
length: 17
CDR3: CASSPVSGTGNTGELFF
DNA: TGTGCCAGCAGCCCAGTTAGTGGGACAGGAAACACCGGGGAGCTGTTTTTT

D: TRBD1
V: TRBV6-4
J: TRBJ2-1
size: .
length: 15
CDR3: CASKMDRGFNNEQFF
DNA: TGTGCCAGCAAGATGGACAGGGGCTTCAACAATGAGCAGTTCTTC

D: TRBD1
V: TRBV28
J: TRBJ2-7
size: .
length: 11
CDR3: CATGGPYEQYF
DNA: TGTGCGACAGGGGGCCCCTACGAGCAGTACTTC

D: TRBD1
V: TRBV28
J: TRBJ2-1
size: .
length: 16
CDR3: CASPLDRQGVYNEQFF
DNA: TGTGCCAGCCCCCTAGACCGACAGGGGGTCTACAATGAGCAGTTCTTC

D: TRBD1
V: TRBV4-2
J: TRBJ2-7
size: .
length: 14
CDR3: CASSPLQGVGEQYF
DNA: TGTGCCAGCAGTCCATTACAGGGGGTCGGCGAGCAGTACTTC

D: .
V: TRBV30
J: TRBJ2-7
size: .
length: 13
CDR3: CAWSVGGDYEQYF
DNA: TGTGCCTGGAGTGTCGGAGGCGACTACGAGCAGTACTTC

D: .
V: TRBV5-1
J: TRBJ2-5
size: few
length: 15
CDR3: CASSLEAIRGETQYF
DNA: TGCGCCAGCAGCTTGGAGGCTATCCGGGGGGAGACCCAGTACTTC

D: .
V: TRBV7-2
J: TRBJ1-5
size: .
length: 13
CDR3: CASSLDGGQPQHF
DNA: TGTGCCAGCAGCTTAGACGGGGGTCAGCCCCAGCATTTT

D: TRBD2
V: TRBV7-2
J: TRBJ2-2
size: .
length: 16
CDR3: CASSSAGTTRSEELFF
DNA: TGTGCCAGCAGCTCGGCCGGGACTACCCGATCCGAGGAGCTGTTTTTT